The clone carrying this TCR beta chain has a handful of counts. The target antigen is unknown. The CDR3 length is 15 residues. Unmatched junction bases numbered 6, after V lost 4 bases and J lost 1 base. Germline-derived CDR1 and CDR2 are KGHDR and SFDVKD. This entry belongs to a study of identical twins. Whole-study results and caveats: Possibly, invariant MAIT and iNKT cells partly confounded zero-insertion analyses.

A single record per CDR3 protein comes from TCRdb applying MiXCR to the 5' RACE reads. The sample gives approximately 550,000 distinct CDR3 sequences, under 25% of which show up once; roughly 0.5% is in the top ten. The data were also submitted as part of a second study, on yellow fever vaccine responses in identical twins. That paper notes: Reportedly, the response of twins' T cells to the vaccine seemed partly convergent, partly personalized.

The TCR sequence derives from a woman under 30 in good health. The specimen sequenced was CD4+ T cells sorted from blood. This chain connects TRBV24-1 to TRBJ2-7, with 7 bases that match TRBD2. CDR3 loop: CATSEGPSGSYEQYF. In DNA, the CDR3 is TGTGCCACCAGTGAAGGTCCTAGCGGTTCCTACGAGCAGTACTTC.